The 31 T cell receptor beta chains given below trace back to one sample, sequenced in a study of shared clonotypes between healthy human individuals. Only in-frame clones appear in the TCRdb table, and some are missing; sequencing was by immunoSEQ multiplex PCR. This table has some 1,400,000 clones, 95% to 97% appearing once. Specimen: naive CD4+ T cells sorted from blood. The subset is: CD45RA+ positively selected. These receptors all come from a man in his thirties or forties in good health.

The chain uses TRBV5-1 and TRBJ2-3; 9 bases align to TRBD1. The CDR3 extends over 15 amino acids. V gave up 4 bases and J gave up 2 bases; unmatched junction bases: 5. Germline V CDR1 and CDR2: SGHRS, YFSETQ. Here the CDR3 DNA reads TGCGCCAGCAGCCTCGGGACAGGGAACACAGATACGCAGTATTTT. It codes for CASSLGTGNTDTQYF.

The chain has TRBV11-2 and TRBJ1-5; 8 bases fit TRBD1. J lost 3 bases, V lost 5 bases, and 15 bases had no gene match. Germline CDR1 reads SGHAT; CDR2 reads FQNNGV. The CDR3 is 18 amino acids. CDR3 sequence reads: CASSPGRTGLVDNQPQHF. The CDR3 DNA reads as TGTGCCAGCAGCCCCGGCAGGACAGGGCTCGTAGACAATCAGCCCCAGCATTTT.

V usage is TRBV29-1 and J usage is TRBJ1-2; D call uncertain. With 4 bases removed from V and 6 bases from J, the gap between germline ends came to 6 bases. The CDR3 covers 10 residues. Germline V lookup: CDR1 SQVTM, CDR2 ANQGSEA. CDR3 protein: CSVVEDGYTF. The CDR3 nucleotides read TGCAGCGTTGTGGAAGATGGCTACACCTTC.

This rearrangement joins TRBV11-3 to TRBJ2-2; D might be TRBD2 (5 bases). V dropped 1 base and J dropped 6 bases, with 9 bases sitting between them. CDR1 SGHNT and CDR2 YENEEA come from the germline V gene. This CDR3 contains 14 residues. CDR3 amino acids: CASSLGERAGELFF. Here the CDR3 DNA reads TGTGCCAGCAGCTTAGGGGAGAGGGCCGGGGAGCTGTTTTTT.

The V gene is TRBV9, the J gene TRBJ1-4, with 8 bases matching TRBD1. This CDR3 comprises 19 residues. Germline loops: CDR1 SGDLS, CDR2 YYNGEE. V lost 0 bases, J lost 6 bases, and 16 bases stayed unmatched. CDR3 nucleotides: TGTGCCAGCAGCGTAGGTTGGGGCAGGGGGCGAGGTGGGCATGAAAAACTGTTTTTT. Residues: CASSVGWGRGRGGHEKLFF.

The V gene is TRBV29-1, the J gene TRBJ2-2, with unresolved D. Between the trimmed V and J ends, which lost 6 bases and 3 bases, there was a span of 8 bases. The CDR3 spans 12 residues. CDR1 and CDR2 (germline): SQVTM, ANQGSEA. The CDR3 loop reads CSVYEYTGELFF. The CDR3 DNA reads TGCAGCGTCTATGAATACACCGGGGAGCTGTTTTTT.

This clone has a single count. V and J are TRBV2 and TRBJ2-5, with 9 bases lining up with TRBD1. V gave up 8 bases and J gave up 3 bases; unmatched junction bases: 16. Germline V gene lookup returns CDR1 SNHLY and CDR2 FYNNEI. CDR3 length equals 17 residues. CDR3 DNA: TGTGCCAGCGGCACAGGGGGCGTCCCGCCCTCTAAAGAGACCCAGTACTTC. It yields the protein CASGTGGVPPSKETQYF.

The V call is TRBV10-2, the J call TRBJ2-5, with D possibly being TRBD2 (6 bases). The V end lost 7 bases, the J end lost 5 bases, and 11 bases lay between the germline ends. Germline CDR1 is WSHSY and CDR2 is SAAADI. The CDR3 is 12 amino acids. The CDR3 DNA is TGCGCCAGCAAAGGGACTCCGGAGACCCAGTACTTC. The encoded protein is CASKGTPETQYF.

The CDR3 region has the DNA TGTGCCAGCAGTTTGTGGGCAACTAGCAATGAAAAACTGTTTTTT. Translation: CASSLWATSNEKLFF. This sequence joins TRBV28 and TRBJ1-4; no clear D gene. Looked up from germline, CDR1 is MDHEN and CDR2 is SYDVKM. Trimming removed 3 bases from V and 5 bases from J, with 13 bases in between. The CDR3 is made up of 15 amino acids.

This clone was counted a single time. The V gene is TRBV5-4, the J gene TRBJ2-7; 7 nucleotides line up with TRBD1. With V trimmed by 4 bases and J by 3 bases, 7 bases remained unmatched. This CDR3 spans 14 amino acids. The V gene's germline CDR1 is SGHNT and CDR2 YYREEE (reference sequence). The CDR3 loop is CASSPSRDSYEQYF. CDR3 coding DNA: TGTGCCAGCAGCCCGTCCCGGGACAGCTACGAGCAGTACTTC.

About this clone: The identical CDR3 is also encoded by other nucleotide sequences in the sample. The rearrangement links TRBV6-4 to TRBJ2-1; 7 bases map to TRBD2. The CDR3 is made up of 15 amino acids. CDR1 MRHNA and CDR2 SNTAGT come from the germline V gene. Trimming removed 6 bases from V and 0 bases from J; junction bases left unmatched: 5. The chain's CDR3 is CASSESGTSYNEQFF. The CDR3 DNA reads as TGTGCCAGCAGCGAAAGCGGGACCTCCTACAATGAGCAGTTCTTC.

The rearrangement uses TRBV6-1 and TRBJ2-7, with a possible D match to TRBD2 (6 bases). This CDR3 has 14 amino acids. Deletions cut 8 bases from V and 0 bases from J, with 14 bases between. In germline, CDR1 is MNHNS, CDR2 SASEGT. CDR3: CASGRMGSSYEQYF. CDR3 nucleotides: TGTGCCAGCGGGAGGATGGGCAGCTCCTACGAGCAGTACTTC.

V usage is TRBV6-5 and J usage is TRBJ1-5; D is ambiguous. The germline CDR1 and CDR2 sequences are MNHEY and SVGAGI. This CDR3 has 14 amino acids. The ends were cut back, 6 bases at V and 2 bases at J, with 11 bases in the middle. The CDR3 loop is CASSFAGGNQPQHF. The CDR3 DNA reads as TGTGCCAGCAGCTTTGCCGGGGGCAATCAGCCCCAGCATTTT.

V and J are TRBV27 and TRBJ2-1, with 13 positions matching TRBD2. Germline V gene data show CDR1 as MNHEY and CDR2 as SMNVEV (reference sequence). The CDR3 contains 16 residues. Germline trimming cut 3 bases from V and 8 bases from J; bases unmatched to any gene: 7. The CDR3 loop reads CASSFLTSGRSDEQFF. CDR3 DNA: TGTGCCAGCAGTTTCCTGACTAGCGGGAGGTCCGATGAGCAGTTCTTC.

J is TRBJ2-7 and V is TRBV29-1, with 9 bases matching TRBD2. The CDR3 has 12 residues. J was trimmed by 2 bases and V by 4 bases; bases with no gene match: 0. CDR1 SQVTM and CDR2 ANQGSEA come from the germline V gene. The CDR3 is CSVGTSAYEQYF. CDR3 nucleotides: TGCAGCGTTGGGACTAGCGCCTACGAGCAGTACTTC.

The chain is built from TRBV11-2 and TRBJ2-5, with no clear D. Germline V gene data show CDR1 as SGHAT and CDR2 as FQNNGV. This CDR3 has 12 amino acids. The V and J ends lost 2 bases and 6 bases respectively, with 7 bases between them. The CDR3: CASSLTFKTQYF. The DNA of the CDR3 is TGTGCCAGCAGCTTAACGTTCAAGACCCAGTACTTC.

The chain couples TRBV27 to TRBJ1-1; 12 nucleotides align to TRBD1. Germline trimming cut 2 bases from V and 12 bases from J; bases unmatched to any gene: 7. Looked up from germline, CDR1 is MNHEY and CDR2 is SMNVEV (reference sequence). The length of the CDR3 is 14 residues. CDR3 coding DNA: TGTGCCAGCAGTTTAGGGACAGGGGGCGCGGTAACTTTCTTT. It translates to CASSLGTGGAVTFF.

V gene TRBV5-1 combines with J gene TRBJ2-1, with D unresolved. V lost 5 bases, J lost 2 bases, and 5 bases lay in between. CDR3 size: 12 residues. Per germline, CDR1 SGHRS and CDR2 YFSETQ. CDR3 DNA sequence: TGCGCCAGCAGTGCCACCTACAATGAGCAGTTCTTC. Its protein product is CASSATYNEQFF.

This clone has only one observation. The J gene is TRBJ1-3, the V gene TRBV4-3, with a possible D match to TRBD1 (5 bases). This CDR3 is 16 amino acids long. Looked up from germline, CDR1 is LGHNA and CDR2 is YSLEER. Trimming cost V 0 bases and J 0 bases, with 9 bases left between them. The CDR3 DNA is TGCGCCAGCAGCCAAGATTGGGGCCTCTCTGGAAACACCATATATTTT. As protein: CASSQDWGLSGNTIYF.

The chain's CDR3 is CASSFLEGAFF. CDR3 in DNA: TGTGCCAGCAGTTTTTTGGAGGGAGCTTTCTTT. The V and J genes are TRBV28 and TRBJ1-1; no clear D gene. The ends were cut back, 3 bases at V and 10 bases at J, with 9 bases in the middle. The CDR3 runs to 11 residues. CDR1 is MDHEN, CDR2 SYDVKM, per germline.

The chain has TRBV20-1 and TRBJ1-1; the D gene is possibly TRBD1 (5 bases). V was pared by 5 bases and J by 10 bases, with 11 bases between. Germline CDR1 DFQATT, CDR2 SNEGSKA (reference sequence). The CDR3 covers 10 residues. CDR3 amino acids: CSASGSGAFF. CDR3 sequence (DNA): TGCAGTGCTTCAGGGTCTGGAGCTTTCTTT.

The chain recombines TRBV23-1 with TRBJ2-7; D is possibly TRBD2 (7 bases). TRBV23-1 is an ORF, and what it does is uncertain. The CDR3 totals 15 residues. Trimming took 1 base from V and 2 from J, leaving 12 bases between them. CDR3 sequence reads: CASSQWWEGAYEQYF. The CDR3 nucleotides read TGCGCCAGCAGTCAATGGTGGGAGGGGGCCTACGAGCAGTACTTC.

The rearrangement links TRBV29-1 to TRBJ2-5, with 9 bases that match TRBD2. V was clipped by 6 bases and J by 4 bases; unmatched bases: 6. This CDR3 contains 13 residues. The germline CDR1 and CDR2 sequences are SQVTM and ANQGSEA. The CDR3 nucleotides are TGCAGCGTCCCGGGTAGCGGGAGAGAGACCCAGTACTTC. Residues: CSVPGSGRETQYF.

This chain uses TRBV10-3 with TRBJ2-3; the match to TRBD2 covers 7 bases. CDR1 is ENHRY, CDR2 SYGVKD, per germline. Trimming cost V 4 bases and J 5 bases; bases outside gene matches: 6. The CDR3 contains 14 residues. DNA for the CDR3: TGTGCCATCAGTGGTGGGGGGAGGGAAGATACGCAGTATTTT. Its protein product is CAISGGGREDTQYF.

This CDR3 is CASSPRLRGEEKLFF. As DNA, the CDR3 is TGTGCCAGCAGTCCCCGTCTGAGGGGTGAGGAAAAACTGTTTTTT. The V and J genes are TRBV7-8 and TRBJ1-4, with a tentative D call TRBD1 (5 bases). Germline V gene data show CDR1 as SGHVS and CDR2 as FQNEAQ. The CDR3 runs to 15 residues. Trimming took 6 bases from V and 8 from J, leaving 19 bases between them.

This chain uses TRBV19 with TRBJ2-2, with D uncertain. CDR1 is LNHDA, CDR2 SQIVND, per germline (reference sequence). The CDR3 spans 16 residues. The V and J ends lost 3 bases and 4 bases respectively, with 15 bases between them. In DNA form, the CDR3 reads TGTGCCAGTAGTATCGGCCTAGATGGGTTCACCGGGGAGCTGTTTTTT. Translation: CASSIGLDGFTGELFF. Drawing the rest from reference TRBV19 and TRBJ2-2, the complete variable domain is DGGITQSPKYLFRKEGQNVTLSCEQNLNHDAMYWYRQDPGQGLRLIYYSQIVNDFQKGDIAEGYSVSREKKESFPLTVTSAQKNPTAFYLCASSIGLDGFTGELFFGEGSRLTVL.

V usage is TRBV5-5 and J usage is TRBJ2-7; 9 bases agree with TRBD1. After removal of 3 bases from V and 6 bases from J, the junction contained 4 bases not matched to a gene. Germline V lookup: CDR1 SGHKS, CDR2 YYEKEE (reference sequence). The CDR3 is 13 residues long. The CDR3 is CASSYSTGGEQYF. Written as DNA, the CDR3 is TGTGCCAGCAGCTACTCGACAGGGGGCGAGCAGTACTTC. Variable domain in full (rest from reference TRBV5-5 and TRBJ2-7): DAGVTQSPTHLIKTRGQQVTLRCSPISGHKSVSWYQQVLGQGPQFIFQYYEKEERGRGNFPDRFSARQFPNYSSELNVNALLLGDSALYLCASSYSTGGEQYFGPGTRLTVT.

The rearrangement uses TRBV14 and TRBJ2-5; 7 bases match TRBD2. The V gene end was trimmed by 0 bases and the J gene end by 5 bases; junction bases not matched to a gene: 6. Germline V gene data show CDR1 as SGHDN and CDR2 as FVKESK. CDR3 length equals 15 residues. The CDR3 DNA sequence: TGTGCCAGCAGCCAAGATCTTTGGGGGGGGGAGACCCAGTACTTC. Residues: CASSQDLWGGETQYF. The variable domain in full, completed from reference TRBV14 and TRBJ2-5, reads EAGVTQFPSHSVIEKGQTVTLRCDPISGHDNLYWYRRVMGKEIKFLLHFVKESKQDESGMPNNRFLAERTGGTYSTLKVQPAELEDSGVYFCASSQDLWGGETQYFGPGTRLLVL.

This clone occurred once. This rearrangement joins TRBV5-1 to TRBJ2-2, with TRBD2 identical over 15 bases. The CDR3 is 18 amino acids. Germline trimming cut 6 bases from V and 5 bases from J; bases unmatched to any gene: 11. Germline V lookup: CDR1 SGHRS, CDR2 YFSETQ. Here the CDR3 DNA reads TGCGCCAGCAAACGGACTAGCGGGAGGGCCACGGTAACCGGGGAGCTGTTTTTT. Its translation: CASKRTSGRATVTGELFF.

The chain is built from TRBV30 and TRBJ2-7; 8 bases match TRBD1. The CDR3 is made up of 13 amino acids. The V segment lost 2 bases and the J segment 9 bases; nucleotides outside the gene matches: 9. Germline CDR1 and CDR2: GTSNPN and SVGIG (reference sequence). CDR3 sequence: CAWSPGQGRSQYF. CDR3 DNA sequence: TGTGCCTGGAGTCCCGGACAGGGTAGGTCGCAGTACTTC.

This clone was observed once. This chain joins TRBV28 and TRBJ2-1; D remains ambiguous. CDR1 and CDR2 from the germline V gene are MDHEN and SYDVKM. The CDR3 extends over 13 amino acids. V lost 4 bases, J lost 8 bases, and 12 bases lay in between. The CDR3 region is CASSSPPTHEQFF. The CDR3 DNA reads TGTGCCAGCAGTTCACCCCCTACGCATGAGCAGTTCTTC.